This T cell receptor (beta chain) comes out of a study of CD8+ T cells in alopecia areata. In each case, RNA was isolated and then reverse transcribed into cDNA as the sequencing template. Clones were sequenced by immunoSEQ multiplex PCR, and TCRdb holds only the in-frame ones, with some missing. The sample lists 200,000 to 250,000 clones, about 53% seen once, with just over 0.45% in the top ten. The CDR3 is 13 amino acids. V lost 4 bases and J lost 7; bases outside the gene matches: 4. Germline V gene data show CDR1 as SQVTM and CDR2 as ANQGSEA. The specimen was CD4+ T cells sorted from blood, collected at week 0. The sequence was collected from a human donor with alopecia areata. The chain joins TRBV29-1 to TRBJ1-1; 12 bases agree with TRBD1. The CDR3 sequence is CSVVGTGGFEAFF. In DNA, the CDR3 is TGCAGCGTTGTTGGGACAGGGGGCTTTGAAGCTTTCTTT.